These T cell receptor beta chains were read from a single sample in a study of cytomegalovirus exposure and HLA in healthy donors. The repertoire was sequenced with immunoSEQ multiplex PCR; TCRdb's copy has only in-frame clones and lacks some. This repertoire shows 100,000 to 150,000 clones, about 74% found once; its top ten account for over 0.8%. The sample consisted of PBMCs. Source of these receptors: a woman aged 55-70 years in good health and CMV-seronegative. Each CDR3 is given with its conserved first and last residue. Each record gives: V gene, CDR3 length, J gene, clone size, CDR3 protein. Size tells how often a clone was seen (once, few, many) or the class of an expanded clone, and some rows leave it out.

v_call: TRBV6-5; cdr3_length: 14; j_call: TRBJ2-7; clone_size: -; cdr3_aa: CASNNAPQGSEQYF
v_call: TRBV5-1; cdr3_length: 14; j_call: TRBJ1-5; clone_size: -; cdr3_aa: CASSSGQINQPQHF
v_call: TRBV7-2; cdr3_length: 16; j_call: TRBJ2-7; clone_size: few; cdr3_aa: CASSQRPAGTLDEQYF
v_call: TRBV20-1; cdr3_length: 10; j_call: TRBJ2-7; clone_size: -; cdr3_aa: CSAGPYEQYF
v_call: TRBV27; cdr3_length: 17; j_call: TRBJ1-5; clone_size: -; cdr3_aa: CASSPRGDRSAGQPQHF
v_call: TRBV7-3; cdr3_length: 15; j_call: TRBJ2-2; clone_size: -; cdr3_aa: CASSPRGENTGELFF
v_call: TRBV2; cdr3_length: 12; j_call: TRBJ1-1; clone_size: -; cdr3_aa: CAKGQLNTEAFF
v_call: TRBV15; cdr3_length: 17; j_call: TRBJ1-1; clone_size: few; cdr3_aa: CATSRARGLVKNTEAFF
v_call: TRBV14; cdr3_length: 16; j_call: TRBJ2-5; clone_size: -; cdr3_aa: CASSPNPGQNQETQYF
v_call: TRBV27; cdr3_length: 17; j_call: TRBJ2-7; clone_size: few; cdr3_aa: CASSLGPGLAGGYEQYF
v_call: TRBV28; cdr3_length: 16; j_call: TRBJ2-3; clone_size: -; cdr3_aa: CASTMGGTHSTDTQYF
v_call: TRBV7-3; cdr3_length: 16; j_call: TRBJ2-2; clone_size: -; cdr3_aa: CASSLRQITNTGELFF
v_call: TRBV2; cdr3_length: 14; j_call: TRBJ1-2; clone_size: -; cdr3_aa: CASSEGRQFSGYTF
v_call: TRBV28; cdr3_length: 16; j_call: TRBJ2-3; clone_size: -; cdr3_aa: CASSPRLAGARDTQYF
v_call: TRBV19; cdr3_length: 15; j_call: TRBJ2-5; clone_size: -; cdr3_aa: CATAGRRALVETQYF
v_call: TRBV18; cdr3_length: 15; j_call: TRBJ1-1; clone_size: -; cdr3_aa: CASSAGDSRGAEAFF
v_call: TRBV2; cdr3_length: 14; j_call: TRBJ1-2; clone_size: once; cdr3_aa: CASSDSAGHYGYTF
v_call: TRBV5-1; cdr3_length: 15; j_call: TRBJ2-1; clone_size: -; cdr3_aa: CASSLGQGAYNEQFF
v_call: TRBV11-2; cdr3_length: 14; j_call: TRBJ2-7; clone_size: -; cdr3_aa: CASSFGQPPYEQYF
v_call: TRBV29-1; cdr3_length: 14; j_call: TRBJ1-1; clone_size: -; cdr3_aa: CSVTVGTGWAEAFF
v_call: TRBV27; cdr3_length: 15; j_call: TRBJ2-7; clone_size: -; cdr3_aa: CASSLLQGAGYEQYF
v_call: TRBV11-2; cdr3_length: 15; j_call: TRBJ1-2; clone_size: -; cdr3_aa: CASSPYGASLYGYTF
v_call: TRBV5-1; cdr3_length: 17; j_call: TRBJ1-4; clone_size: few; cdr3_aa: CASSLGAGPQLNEKLFF
v_call: TRBV5-5; cdr3_length: 16; j_call: TRBJ1-3; clone_size: -; cdr3_aa: CASSLGQAQGSRTIYF
v_call: TRBV27; cdr3_length: 14; j_call: TRBJ2-1; clone_size: few; cdr3_aa: CASSSSGVYNEQFF
v_call: TRBV19; cdr3_length: 18; j_call: TRBJ1-4; clone_size: -; cdr3_aa: CASSIGLRDRARNEKLFF
v_call: TRBV7-8; cdr3_length: 13; j_call: TRBJ2-7; clone_size: -; cdr3_aa: CASSSIGQYEQYF
v_call: TRBV28; cdr3_length: 14; j_call: TRBJ1-2; clone_size: -; cdr3_aa: CASSQDRANYGYTF
v_call: TRBV6-1; cdr3_length: 15; j_call: TRBJ2-7; clone_size: few; cdr3_aa: CASSRDRDSSYEQYF
v_call: TRBV7-9; cdr3_length: 14; j_call: TRBJ1-5; clone_size: -; cdr3_aa: CASSPGRDNQPQHF